This T cell receptor beta chain originates from a study of spatial heterogeneity in lung cancer. Trimming removed 4 bases at V and 9 bases at J, with 16 bases between. Germline V gene sequence: CDR1 DFQATT, CDR2 SNEGSKA (reference sequence). This CDR3 is built from 13 residues. This clonotype has at least ten counts. The antigen remains unidentified. Using its own MiXCR run on the 5' RACE reads, TCRdb lists one record per CDR3 protein. The sample records about 100,000 distinct CDR3 sequences, 4% to 4.5% being singletons. Study findings and constraints: Roughly 6.3% of tumor T cells for alpha chains and roughly 12% for beta chains were estimated to be covered. Mutation tallies in tumors tracked expanded intratumoral alpha and beta TCR counts.

Indicated time point: sample taken at primary tumor resection. This sequence joins TRBV20-1 and TRBJ2-1; D ambiguous. This TCR derives from a male donor with early-stage non-small cell lung cancer. This specimen was lung tumor tissue, taken at surgery. The CDR3 DNA reads TGCAGTGCTATCTTTCAGGTTCGAGGTGAGCAGTTCTTC. Its translation: CSAIFQVRGEQFF.